This passage covers 17 T cell receptor beta chains from one sample sequenced in a study of siplizumab effects on memory and regulatory T cells. Generated by immunoSEQ multiplex PCR, the TCRdb table keeps only in-frame clones and is missing some. This sample has some 100,000 clones, with roughly 92% found just once. The sequenced sample was Tregs sorted from blood. These receptors came from a human donor in good health.

V gene TRBV9 combines with J gene TRBJ2-3; 11 bases match TRBD2. The germline V gene encodes CDR1 SGDLS and CDR2 YYNGEE. The CDR3 consists of 16 residues. The junction had 6 bases not matched to a gene; V was cut back by 0 bases and J by 6 bases. The CDR3 DNA follows: TGTGCCAGCAGCGTAGTGTTAGCGGGAGGGATCGATACGCAGTATTTT. Its translation: CASSVVLAGGIDTQYF. The full variable domain, rest sourced from reference TRBV9 and TRBJ2-3, is DSGVTQTPKHLITATGQRVTLRCSPRSGDLSVYWYQQSLDQGLQFLIQYYNGEERAKGNILERFSAQQFPDLHSELNLSSLELGDSALYFCASSVVLAGGIDTQYFGPGTRLTVL.

This rearrangement joins TRBV9 to TRBJ2-1; TRBD2 matches 14 bases. Germline-derived CDR1 and CDR2 are SGDLS and YYNGEE. This CDR3 comprises 17 residues. Germline trimming cut 3 bases from V and 6 bases from J; bases unmatched to any gene: 8. CDR3 DNA: TGTGCCAGCAGCGCGGAGTCCGGGACTAGCGGGAGCAATGAGCAGTTCTTC. Its protein is CASSAESGTSGSNEQFF. The variable domain in full, completed from reference TRBV9 and TRBJ2-1, reads DSGVTQTPKHLITATGQRVTLRCSPRSGDLSVYWYQQSLDQGLQFLIQYYNGEERAKGNILERFSAQQFPDLHSELNLSSLELGDSALYFCASSAESGTSGSNEQFFGPGTRLTVL.

The rearrangement joins TRBV4-2 to TRBJ2-3, with 8 nucleotides matching TRBD2. Germline CDR1 is LGHNA and CDR2 is YNFKEQ. J was trimmed by 3 bases and V by 4 bases; bases with no gene match: 3. The CDR3 has 14 residues. CDR3 loop: CASSLGLATDTQYF. CDR3 in DNA: TGTGCCAGCAGCCTAGGACTAGCAACAGATACGCAGTATTTT.

The chain links TRBV5-6 to TRBJ1-5; D is ambiguous. V lost 0 bases and J lost 5, with 3 bases in between. Germline V gene sequence: CDR1 SGHDT, CDR2 YYEEEE. This CDR3 comprises 12 residues. CDR3 amino acids: CASSLGYQPQHF. The CDR3 DNA follows: TGTGCCAGCAGCTTGGGTTATCAGCCCCAGCATTTT.

The chain is built from TRBV14 and TRBJ2-7; D is ambiguous. CDR3 length: 14 amino acids. The V end lost 5 bases, the J end lost 0 bases, and 11 bases lay between the germline ends. Germline V lookup: CDR1 SGHDN, CDR2 FVKESK. CDR3 nucleotide sequence: TGTGCCAGCAGCTCCCCGGCAGGCTCCTACGAGCAGTACTTC. Protein product: CASSSPAGSYEQYF.

The gene calls are TRBV28 and TRBJ2-4; 9 nucleotides align to TRBD1. The V gene's germline CDR1 is MDHEN and CDR2 SYDVKM. The V gene end was trimmed by 6 bases and the J gene end by 1 base; junction bases not matched to a gene: 10. The CDR3 contains 17 residues. Here the CDR3 reads CASSQNRGRLAKNIQYF. CDR3 nucleotide sequence: TGTGCCAGCAGCCAAAACAGGGGGCGATTGGCCAAAAACATTCAGTACTTC. Looking up the rest from reference TRBV28 and TRBJ2-4 gives the full variable domain: DVKVTQSSRYLVKRTGEKVFLECVQDMDHENMFWYRQDPGLGLRLIYFSYDVKMKEKGDIPEGYSVSREKKERFSLILESASTNQTSMYLCASSQNRGRLAKNIQYFGAGTRLSVL.

This clone was counted once. The chain has TRBV19 and TRBJ2-1; no definite D call. Germline V gene sequence: CDR1 LNHDA, CDR2 SQIVND (reference sequence). Between the trimmed V and J ends, which lost 3 bases and 0 bases, there was a span of 9 bases. The CDR3 is made up of 15 amino acids. The CDR3 is CASSMVWSSYNEQFF. The DNA for the CDR3 is TGTGCCAGTAGTATGGTCTGGAGCTCCTACAATGAGCAGTTCTTC.

The chain carries TRBV7-9 and TRBJ2-7; 10 bases are shared with TRBD2. The CDR3 contains 15 residues. Germline V gene lookup returns CDR1 SEHNR and CDR2 FQNEAQ (reference sequence). J lost 5 bases, V lost 1 base, and 5 bases had no gene match. Here the CDR3 reads CASSLVLAGGNEQYF. The CDR3 region has the DNA TGTGCCAGCAGCTTAGTCTTAGCGGGAGGTAACGAGCAGTACTTC.

The V and J genes are TRBV7-2 and TRBJ2-7; D is perhaps TRBD1 (6 bases). V was shortened by 4 bases and J by 4 bases, with 8 bases between the two germline ends. Germline V gives CDR1 SGHTA, CDR2 FQGNSA. This CDR3 comprises 12 residues. The chain's CDR3 is CASSSTGYEQYF. Written as DNA, the CDR3 is TGTGCCAGCAGCTCTACAGGGTACGAGCAGTACTTC.

The chain employs TRBV7-9 and TRBJ1-1, with 11 bases fitting TRBD1. Germline values: CDR1 SEHNR, CDR2 FQNEAQ (reference sequence). With V trimmed by 3 bases and J by 5 bases, 2 bases remained unmatched. CDR3 size: 14 residues. This chain's CDR3 is CASSLDRGRTEAFF. The CDR3 bases are TGTGCCAGCAGCTTGGACAGGGGGCGGACTGAAGCTTTCTTT.

V gene TRBV5-1 combines with J gene TRBJ2-2, with a weak D call TRBD2 (6 bases). V gave up 4 bases and J gave up 2 bases, with 9 bases separating them. This CDR3 region has 14 residues. The germline V gene encodes CDR1 SGHRS and CDR2 YFSETQ. CDR3 in amino acids: CASSVSGNTGELFF. CDR3 nucleotide sequence: TGCGCCAGCAGCGTTAGCGGAAACACCGGGGAGCTGTTTTTT.

The chain joins TRBV9 to TRBJ2-5; D is unclear. The CDR3 contains 13 residues. Germline loops: CDR1 SGDLS, CDR2 YYNGEE. Trimming removed 0 bases at V and 5 bases at J, with 8 bases between. The CDR3: CASSVALLETQYF. The CDR3 DNA reads as TGTGCCAGCAGCGTAGCCTTATTGGAGACCCAGTACTTC. The full variable domain, rest sourced from reference TRBV9 and TRBJ2-5, is DSGVTQTPKHLITATGQRVTLRCSPRSGDLSVYWYQQSLDQGLQFLIQYYNGEERAKGNILERFSAQQFPDLHSELNLSSLELGDSALYFCASSVALLETQYFGPGTRLLVL.

This clone showed up just a few times. The chain has TRBV19 and TRBJ1-5; D unresolved. Germline V gives CDR1 LNHDA, CDR2 SQIVND (reference sequence). The CDR3 runs to 15 residues. Between the trimmed V and J ends, which lost 7 bases and 0 bases, there was a span of 13 bases. The chain's CDR3 is CASTQDGYSNQPQHF. The CDR3 DNA is TGTGCCAGTACCCAAGACGGGTATAGCAATCAGCCCCAGCATTTT.

The chain is built from TRBV28 and TRBJ2-1; the D gene is possibly TRBD1 (6 bases). The CDR3 has 13 residues. Trimming took 3 bases from V and 4 from J, leaving 7 bases between them. Per germline, CDR1 MDHEN and CDR2 SYDVKM. This CDR3 is CASSFRGYNEQFF. CDR3 coding DNA: TGTGCCAGCAGTTTCAGGGGATACAATGAGCAGTTCTTC.

In this sample, this clone turned up a few times. The V call is TRBV10-2, the J call TRBJ1-2; 9 positions match TRBD1. Losses at the gene ends were 8 bases for V and 4 bases for J; bases not matched to a gene: 8. The CDR3 spans 14 residues. CDR1 is WSHSY and CDR2 is SAAADI in the germline V gene. CDR3 DNA sequence: TGCGCCAGCCTGGTTACAGGGGGCTCCTATGGCTACACCTTC. It specifies CASLVTGGSYGYTF.

The CDR3 sequence is CASSVATEAFF. CDR3 in DNA: TGTGCCAGCAGCGTAGCCACTGAAGCTTTCTTT. The chain joins TRBV9 to TRBJ1-1; the D is unclear. CDR1 and CDR2 (germline): SGDLS, YYNGEE. The CDR3 has 11 amino acids. V shed 0 bases and J shed 4 bases, with 1 base lying between them. The complete variable domain, with remaining parts taken from reference TRBV9 and TRBJ1-1, reads DSGVTQTPKHLITATGQRVTLRCSPRSGDLSVYWYQQSLDQGLQFLIQYYNGEERAKGNILERFSAQQFPDLHSELNLSSLELGDSALYFCASSVATEAFFGQGTRLTVV.

The chain recombines TRBV6-1 with TRBJ1-2; the D gene is possibly TRBD1 (5 bases). The V end was cut by 2 bases, the J end by 4 bases, with 20 bases between. Germline V lookup: CDR1 MNHNS, CDR2 SASEGT. The CDR3 runs 17 residues. The CDR3: CASSEFHGDPRSYGYTF. DNA of the CDR3: TGTGCCAGCAGTGAATTTCATGGGGACCCAAGAAGCTATGGCTACACCTTC.